Given below is one T cell receptor beta chain in context. MiXCR, applied by TCRdb to the PCR reads, yields one record per CDR3 protein. The profile shows about 10,000 distinct CDR3 sequences, roughly 60% of them singletons. The data were obtained in a study of tumor-infiltrating lymphocytes in oesophageal squamous cell carcinoma. The CDR3 sequence is 14 residues long. V and J are TRBV12-3 or TRBV12-4 and TRBJ2-3, with TRBD2 identical over 7 bases. The end of the DNA is better explained by TRBJ2-1, so the J call may be wrong. The receptor's source is a male donor with esophageal squamous cell carcinoma. The sequenced sample consisted of esophageal tumor tissue. The CDR3 loop reads CASSSLVTGGGQFF. The CDR3, as DNA: TGTGCCAGCAGTTCCCTCGTCACGGGCGGGGGGCAGTTCTTC.